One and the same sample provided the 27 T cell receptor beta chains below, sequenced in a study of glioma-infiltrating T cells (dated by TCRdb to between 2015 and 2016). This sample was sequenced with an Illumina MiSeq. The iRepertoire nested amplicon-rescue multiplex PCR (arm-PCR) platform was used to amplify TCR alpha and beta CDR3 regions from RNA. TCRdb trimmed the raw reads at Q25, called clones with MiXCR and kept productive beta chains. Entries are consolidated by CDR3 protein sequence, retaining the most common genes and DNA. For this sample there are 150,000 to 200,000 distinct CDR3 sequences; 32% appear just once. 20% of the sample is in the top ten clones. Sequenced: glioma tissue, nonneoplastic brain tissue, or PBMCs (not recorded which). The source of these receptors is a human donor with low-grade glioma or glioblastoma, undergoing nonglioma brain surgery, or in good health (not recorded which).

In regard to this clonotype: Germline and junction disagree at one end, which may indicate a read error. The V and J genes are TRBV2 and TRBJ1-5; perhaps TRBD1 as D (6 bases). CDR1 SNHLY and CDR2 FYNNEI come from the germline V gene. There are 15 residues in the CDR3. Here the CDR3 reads CASREEGRGAKAQHF. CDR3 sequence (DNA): TGTGCCAGCAGAGAAGAGGGCAGGGGTGCAAAGGCCCAGCATTTT.

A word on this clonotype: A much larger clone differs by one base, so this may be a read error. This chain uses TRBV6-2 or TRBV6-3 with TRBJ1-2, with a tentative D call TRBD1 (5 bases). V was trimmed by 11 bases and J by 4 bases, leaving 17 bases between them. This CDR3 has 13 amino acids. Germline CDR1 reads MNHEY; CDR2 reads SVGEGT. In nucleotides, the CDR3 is TGTGCCGGCACCTTTGGGGCACCCTATGGCTACACCTTC. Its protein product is CAGTFGAPYGYTF.

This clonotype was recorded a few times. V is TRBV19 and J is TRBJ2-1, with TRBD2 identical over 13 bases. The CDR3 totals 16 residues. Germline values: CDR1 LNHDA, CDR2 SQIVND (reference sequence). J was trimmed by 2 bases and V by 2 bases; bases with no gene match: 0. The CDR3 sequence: CASSITSGRAYNEQFF. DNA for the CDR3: TGTGCCAGTAGTATAACTAGCGGGAGGGCCTACAATGAGCAGTTCTTC.

This CDR3 reads CASSPYPFSGRAKDTQYF. As DNA, the CDR3 is TGTGCCAGCAGTCCCTACCCATTTAGCGGGAGGGCCAAAGATACGCAGTATTTT. The V and J genes are TRBV2 and TRBJ2-3; 11 bases align to TRBD2. The germline CDR1 and CDR2 sequences are SNHLY and FYNNEI. The CDR3 consists of 18 residues. With V trimmed by 5 bases and J by 5 bases, 15 bases remained unmatched.

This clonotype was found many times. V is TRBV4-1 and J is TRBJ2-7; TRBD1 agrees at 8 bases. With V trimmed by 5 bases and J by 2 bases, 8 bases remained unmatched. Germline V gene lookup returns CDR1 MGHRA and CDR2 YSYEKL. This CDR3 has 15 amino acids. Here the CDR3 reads CASSTDRGPTYEQYF. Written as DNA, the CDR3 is TGCGCCAGCAGCACCGACAGGGGTCCTACCTACGAGCAGTACTTC.

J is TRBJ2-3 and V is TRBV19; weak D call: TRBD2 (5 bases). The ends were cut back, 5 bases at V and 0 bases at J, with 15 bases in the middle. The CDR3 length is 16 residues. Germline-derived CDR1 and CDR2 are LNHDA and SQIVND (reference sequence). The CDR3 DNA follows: TGTGCCAGTAGTCCGCGGACTGCTACTAGCACAGATACGCAGTATTTT. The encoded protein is CASSPRTATSTDTQYF. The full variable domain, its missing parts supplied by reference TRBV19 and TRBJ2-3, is DGGITQSPKYLFRKEGQNVTLSCEQNLNHDAMYWYRQDPGQGLRLIYYSQIVNDFQKGDIAEGYSVSREKKESFPLTVTSAQKNPTAFYLCASSPRTATSTDTQYFGPGTRLTVL.

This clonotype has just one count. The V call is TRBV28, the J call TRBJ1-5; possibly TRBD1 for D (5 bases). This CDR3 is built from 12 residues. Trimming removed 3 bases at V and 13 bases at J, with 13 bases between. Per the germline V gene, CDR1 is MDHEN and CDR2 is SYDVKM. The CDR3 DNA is TGTGCCAGCAGTTTCCCCCTGGGGCAACAGCATTTT. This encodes CASSFPLGQQHF.

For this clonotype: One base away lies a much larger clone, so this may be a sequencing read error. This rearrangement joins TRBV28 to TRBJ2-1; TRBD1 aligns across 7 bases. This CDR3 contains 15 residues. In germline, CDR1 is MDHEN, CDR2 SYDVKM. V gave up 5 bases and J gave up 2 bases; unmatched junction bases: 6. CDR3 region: CASSKDRWTYNEQFF. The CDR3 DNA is TGTGCCAGCAGTAAGGACAGGTGGACCTACAATGAGCAGTTCTTC.

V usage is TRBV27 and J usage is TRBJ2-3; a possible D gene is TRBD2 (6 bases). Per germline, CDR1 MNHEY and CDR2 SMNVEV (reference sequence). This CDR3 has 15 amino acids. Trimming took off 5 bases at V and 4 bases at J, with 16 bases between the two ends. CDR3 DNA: TGTGCCAGCAGTGCCCCTAGCGTCAGCCCAGATACGCAGTATTTT. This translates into CASSAPSVSPDTQYF.

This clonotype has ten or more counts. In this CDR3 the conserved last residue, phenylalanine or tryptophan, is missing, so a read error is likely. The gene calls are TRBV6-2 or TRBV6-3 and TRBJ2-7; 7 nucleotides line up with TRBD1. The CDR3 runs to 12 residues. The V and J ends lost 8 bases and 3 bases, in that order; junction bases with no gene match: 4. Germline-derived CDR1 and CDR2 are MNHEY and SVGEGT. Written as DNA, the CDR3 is TGTGCCAGCCGGGACAGTTACTACGAGCAGTACCTC. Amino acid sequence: CASRDSYYEQYL.

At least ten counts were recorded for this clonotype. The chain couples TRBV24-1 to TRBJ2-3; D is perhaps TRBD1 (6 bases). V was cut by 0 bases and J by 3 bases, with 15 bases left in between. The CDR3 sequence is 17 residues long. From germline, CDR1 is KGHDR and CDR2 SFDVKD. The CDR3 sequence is CATSDLSHGRGTDTQYF. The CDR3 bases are TGTGCCACCAGTGATTTGAGTCACGGCAGGGGAACAGATACGCAGTATTTT.

CDR3 nucleotide sequence: TGTACCAGCAGCTTGAGTAGGCATGAGCAGTTCTTC. Translated, it gives CTSSLSRHEQFF. This rearrangement joins TRBV7-2 to TRBJ2-1; no definite D call. CDR3 length: 12 amino acids. V was pared by 3 bases and J by 8 bases, with 8 bases between. Germline values: CDR1 SGHTA, CDR2 FQGNSA. The full variable domain, completed using reference TRBV7-2 and TRBJ2-1, is GAGVSQSPSNKVTEKGKDVELRCDPISGHTALYWYRQSLGQGLEFLIYFQGNSAPDKSGLPSDRFSAERTGGSVSTLTIQRTQQEDSAVYLCTSSLSRHEQFFGPGTRLTVL.

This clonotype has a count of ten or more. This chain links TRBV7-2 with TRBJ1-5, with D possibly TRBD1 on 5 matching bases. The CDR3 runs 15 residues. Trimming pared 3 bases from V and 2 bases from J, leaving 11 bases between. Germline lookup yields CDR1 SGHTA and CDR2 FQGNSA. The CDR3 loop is CASSLGGAGNQPQHF. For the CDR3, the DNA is TGTGCCAGCAGCTTGGGTGGGGCTGGCAATCAGCCCCAGCATTTT.

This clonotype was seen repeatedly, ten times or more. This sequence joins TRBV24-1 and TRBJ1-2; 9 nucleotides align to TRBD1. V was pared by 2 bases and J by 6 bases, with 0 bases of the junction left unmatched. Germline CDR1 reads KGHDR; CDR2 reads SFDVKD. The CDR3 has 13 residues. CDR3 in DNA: TGTGCCACCAGTGATTGGACAGGGGATGGCTACACCTTC. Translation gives CATSDWTGDGYTF.

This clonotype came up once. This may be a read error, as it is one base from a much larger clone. CDR3 bases: TGTGCCAGCAGCTTGCACAGGGGGGGTGCGGATACGCAGTATTTT. Amino acid sequence: CASSLHRGGADTQYF. The genes are TRBV7-2 and TRBJ2-3, with D possibly TRBD1 on 8 matching bases. Per germline, CDR1 SGHTA and CDR2 FQGNSA. The CDR3 has 15 residues. Trimming removed 3 bases from V and 6 bases from J, with 16 bases in between.

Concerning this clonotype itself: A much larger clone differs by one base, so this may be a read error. CDR3: CASSSRTRSDNEQYF. The CDR3 bases are TGTGCCAGCAGCTCACGGACTAGATCGGACAATGAGCAGTACTTC. The chain combines TRBV5-4 with TRBJ2-7; 7 bases line up with TRBD2. Germline assignment: CDR1 SGHNT and CDR2 YYREEE (reference sequence). J gave up 7 bases and V 3 bases, and 13 bases lay outside the gene matches. The CDR3 spans 15 residues.

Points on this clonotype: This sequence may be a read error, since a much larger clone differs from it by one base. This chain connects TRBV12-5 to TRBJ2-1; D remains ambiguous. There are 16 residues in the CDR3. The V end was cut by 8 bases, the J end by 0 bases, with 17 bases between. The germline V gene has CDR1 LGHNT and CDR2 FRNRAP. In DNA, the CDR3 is TGTGCTAGTAGATCTCCGGTCCGTAGCTCCTACAATGAGCAGTTCTTC. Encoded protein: CASRSPVRSSYNEQFF.

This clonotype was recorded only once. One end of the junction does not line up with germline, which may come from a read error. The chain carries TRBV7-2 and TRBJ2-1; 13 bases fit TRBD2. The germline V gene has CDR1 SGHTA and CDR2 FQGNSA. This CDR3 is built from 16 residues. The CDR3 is CASSLEGTSGVNGQFF. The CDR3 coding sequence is TGTGCCAGCAGCTTAGAGGGGACTAGCGGGGTCAATGGGCAGTTCTTC.

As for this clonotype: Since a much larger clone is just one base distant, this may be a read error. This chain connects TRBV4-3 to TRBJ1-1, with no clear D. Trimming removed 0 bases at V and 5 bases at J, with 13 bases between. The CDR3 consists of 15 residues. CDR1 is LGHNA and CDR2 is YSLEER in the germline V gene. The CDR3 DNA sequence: TGCGCCAGCAGCCAAGAGCGACGGCTTAAAACTGAAGCTTTCTTT. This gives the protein CASSQERRLKTEAFF.

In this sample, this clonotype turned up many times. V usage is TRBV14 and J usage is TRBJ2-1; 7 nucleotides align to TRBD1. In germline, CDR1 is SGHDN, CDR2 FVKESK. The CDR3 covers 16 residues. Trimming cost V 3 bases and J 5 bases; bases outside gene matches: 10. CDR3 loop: CASSHSGRDRNNEQFF. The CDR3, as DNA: TGTGCCAGCAGCCATTCCGGCCGGGACAGAAACAATGAGCAGTTCTTC.

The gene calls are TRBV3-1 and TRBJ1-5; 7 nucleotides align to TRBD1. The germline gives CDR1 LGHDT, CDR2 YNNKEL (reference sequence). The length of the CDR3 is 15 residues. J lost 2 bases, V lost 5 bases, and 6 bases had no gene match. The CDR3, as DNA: TGTGCCAGCAGCGAGGGGGCGCTGGGCAATCAGCCCCAGCATTTT. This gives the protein CASSEGALGNQPQHF.

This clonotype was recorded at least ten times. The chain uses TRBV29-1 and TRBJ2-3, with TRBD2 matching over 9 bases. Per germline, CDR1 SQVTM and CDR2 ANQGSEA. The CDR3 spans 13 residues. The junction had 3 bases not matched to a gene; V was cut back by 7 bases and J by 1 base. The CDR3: CSGRTSGTDTQYF. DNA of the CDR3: TGCAGCGGTCGGACTAGCGGCACAGATACGCAGTATTTT.

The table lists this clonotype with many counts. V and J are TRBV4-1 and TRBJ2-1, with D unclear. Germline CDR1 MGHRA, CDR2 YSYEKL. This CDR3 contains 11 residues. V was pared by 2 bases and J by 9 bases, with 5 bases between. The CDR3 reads CASSQTGEQFF. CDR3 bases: TGCGCCAGCAGCCAAACGGGTGAGCAGTTCTTC.

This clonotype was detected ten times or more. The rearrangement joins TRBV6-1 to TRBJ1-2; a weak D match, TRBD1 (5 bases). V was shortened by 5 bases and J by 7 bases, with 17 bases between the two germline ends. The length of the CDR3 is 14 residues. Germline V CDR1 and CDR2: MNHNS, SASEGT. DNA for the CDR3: TGTGCCAGCAGTACCAATCCAGGGACGACTGGCTACACCTTC. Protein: CASSTNPGTTGYTF.

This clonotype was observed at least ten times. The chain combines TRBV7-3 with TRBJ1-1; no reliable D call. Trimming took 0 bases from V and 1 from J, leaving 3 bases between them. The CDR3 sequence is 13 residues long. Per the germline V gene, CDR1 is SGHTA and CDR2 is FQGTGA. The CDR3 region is CASSLTPNTEAFF. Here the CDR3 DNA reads TGTGCCAGCAGCTTAACTCCGAACACTGAAGCTTTCTTT.

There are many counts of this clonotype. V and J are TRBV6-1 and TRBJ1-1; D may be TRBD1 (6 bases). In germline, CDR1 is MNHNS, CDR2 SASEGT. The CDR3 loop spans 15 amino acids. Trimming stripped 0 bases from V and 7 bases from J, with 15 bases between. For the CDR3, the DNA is TGTGCCAGCAGTGAAGCTAAGGGGGGTGTCAGTGAAGCTTTCTTT. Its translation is CASSEAKGGVSEAFF.

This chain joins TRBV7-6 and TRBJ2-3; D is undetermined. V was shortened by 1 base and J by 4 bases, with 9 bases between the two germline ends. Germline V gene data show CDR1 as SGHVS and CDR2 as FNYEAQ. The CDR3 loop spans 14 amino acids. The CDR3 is CASSLGAAPDTQYF. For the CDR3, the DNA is TGTGCCAGCAGCTTAGGTGCGGCCCCAGATACGCAGTATTTT.